This T cell receptor beta chain is from a study of cytomegalovirus exposure and HLA in healthy donors. Amplification used 60 Vbeta primers and 13 Jbeta primers. The table came from immunoSEQ multiplex PCR; TCRdb's copy has only in-frame clones and leaves some out. The table lists more than 95,000 clones. Findings and caveats of the study: A highly shared variant cluster was judged a likely technical artifact.

Notes on this clone: The antigen is unknown.

Trimming stripped 5 bases from V and 4 bases from J, with 18 bases between. CDR1 SGHAT and CDR2 FQNNGV come from the germline V gene. The CDR3 loop spans 15 amino acids. The gene calls are TRBV11-2 and TRBJ2-7, with D tentatively TRBD2 (5 bases). Sequencing used PBMCs. The sequence came from a man aged 35 to 55 in good health and CMV-seronegative. The CDR3 here is CASSPTGSRSYEQYF. CDR3 DNA sequence: TGTGCCAGCAGCCCCACGGGATCTCGCTCTTACGAGCAGTACTTC.